This TCR beta chain was sequenced during a study of blood T cell repertoires in COVID-19. In the study overall: Italy, Spain and the United States were the sources of the convalescent and acute COVID-19 samples. T cells, B-cell-depleted T cells, or PBMCs provided the cDNA or gDNA that served as material.

Study processing details: Reference gene primer amplification gave estimated nucleated cell counts. This table comes from immunoSEQ multiplex PCR, and its TCRdb copy is limited to in-frame clones, with some not included. V, J and clone size were drawn from that table, and D and trimming were deduced from the DNA. The table has under 200,000 clones, about 88% seen once. V was shortened by 3 bases and J by 6 bases, with 11 bases between the two germline ends. Germline-derived CDR1 and CDR2 are SGHTA and FQGNSA. CDR3 length: 13 amino acids. J is TRBJ1-1 and V is TRBV7-2; D might be TRBD1 (5 bases). Sequences were obtained from peripheral blood. This TCR was sampled from a man aged 55 to 70 with acute or convalescent COVID-19. CDR3 nucleotide sequence: TGTGCCAGCAGCTTTTCTCAGGGTCCTGAAGCTTTCTTT. Its protein is CASSFSQGPEAFF.